This is a list of T cell receptor beta chains from one sample in a study of beta chain features in type 1 diabetes. TCRdb's copy holds only in-frame clones and misses some; the assay was immunoSEQ multiplex PCR. The table records more than 300,000 clones, 10% to 15% of them present only once. The sample consisted of naive CD4+ T cells from blood. The source is a woman aged 18-29 years with type 1 diabetes. Both conserved end residues are part of each CDR3. The order of the fields is CDR3 length, D gene, J gene, V gene, clone size, CDR3 protein, CDR3 DNA. A D gene is named only where the DNA matches it firmly. Clone sizes are given selectively: once, few, many, or a class where the clone is expanded.

>12|NA|TRBJ2-7|TRBV29-1|few
CSVDGQDYEQYF
TGCAGCGTTGACGGACAAGACTACGAGCAGTACTTC
>12|NA|TRBJ1-2|TRBV29-1|few
CSGLQRSYGYTF
TGCAGCGGATTACAGAGATCCTATGGCTACACCTTC
>14|NA|TRBJ2-2|TRBV29-1|NA
CSVEGFSGTGELFF
TGCAGCGTTGAAGGGTTCTCCGGCACCGGGGAGCTGTTTTTT
>13|TRBD1|TRBJ2-1|TRBV18|few
CASSSGSTGEQFF
TGTGCCAGCTCATCCGGGTCGACAGGGGAGCAGTTCTTC
>17|TRBD2|TRBJ2-3|TRBV4-3|few
CASSQEGTSGRTDTQYF
TGCGCCAGCAGCCAAGAGGGGACTAGCGGGAGAACAGATACGCAGTATTTT
>16|TRBD1|TRBJ2-3|TRBV15|NA
CATSRGRTGAGDTQYF
TGTGCCACCAGCAGAGGAAGGACAGGGGCAGGAGATACGCAGTATTTT
>14|NA|TRBJ2-2|TRBV6-4|NA
CASRRDGGTGELFF
TGTGCCAGCAGGAGGGATGGTGGGACCGGGGAGCTGTTTTTT
>16|NA|TRBJ2-1|TRBV7-3|few
CASSLRPSRPYNEQFF
TGTGCCAGCAGCTTAAGACCTAGTCGTCCCTACAATGAGCAGTTCTTC
>13|NA|TRBJ2-7|TRBV27|few
CATRPSARYEQYF
TGTGCCACCCGACCGTCCGCGAGGTACGAGCAGTACTTC
>13|NA|TRBJ2-1|TRBV6-4|few
CASSLREGDEQFF
TGTGCCAGCAGTCTCCGGGAAGGCGATGAGCAGTTCTTC
>16|TRBD2|TRBJ2-7|TRBV18|few
CASSLAGLPLTGEQYF
TGTGCCAGCTCACTAGCGGGACTACCCCTTACTGGCGAGCAGTACTTC
>12|NA|TRBJ1-3|TRBV2|NA
CASSVGGNTIYF
TGTGCCAGCAGTGTGGGCGGAAACACCATATATTTT
>14|TRBD2|TRBJ2-3|TRBV2|NA
CAWGRGSGADTQYF
TGTGCCTGGGGACGGGGTAGCGGGGCCGATACGCAGTATTTT
>15|TRBD1|TRBJ2-7|TRBV28|few
CASRPLGTGHYEQYF
TGTGCCAGCAGACCGCTCGGGACAGGGCACTACGAGCAGTACTTC
>15|NA|TRBJ1-6|TRBV10-3|few
CAISESAGEGSPLHF
TGTGCCATCAGTGAGTCTGCAGGGGAGGGTTCACCCCTCCACTTT
>15|NA|TRBJ2-3|TRBV18|NA
CASSPRGKSTDTQYF
TGTGCCAGCTCACCTCGGGGGAAAAGCACAGATACGCAGTATTTT
>13|NA|TRBJ1-2|TRBV29-1|few
CSAGRGIDYGYTF
TGCAGCGCAGGGCGGGGGATTGACTATGGCTACACCTTC
>12|NA|TRBJ2-1|TRBV18|NA
CASSPPGNEQFF
TGTGCCAGCTCTCCTCCCGGGAACGAGCAGTTCTTC
>15|NA|TRBJ2-7|TRBV5-1|NA
CASSLGQAASYEQYF
TGCGCCAGCAGCTTGGGGCAGGCCGCCTCCTACGAGCAGTACTTC
>13|NA|TRBJ2-5|TRBV21-1|few
CASSQWRGETQYF
TGTGCCAGCAGCCAATGGAGAGGAGAGACCCAGTACTTC
>14|NA|TRBJ2-4|TRBV5-4|NA
CASSPFRAKNIQYF
TGTGCCAGCAGCCCGTTCAGGGCCAAAAACATTCAGTACTTC
>13|NA|TRBJ2-1|TRBV28|NA
CASRPRPLNEQFF
TGTGCCAGCAGGCCGAGGCCCCTCAATGAGCAGTTCTTC
>20|TRBD2|TRBJ2-6|TRBV5-4|few
CASSYGIWGLRLSGANVLTF
TGTGCCAGCAGTTACGGAATTTGGGGACTACGCCTTTCTGGGGCCAACGTCCTGACTTTC
>11|NA|TRBJ2-1|TRBV5-1|NA
CASSLEYEQFF
TGCGCCAGCAGCTTAGAGTATGAGCAGTTCTTC
>18|TRBD2|TRBJ2-5|TRBV9|NA
CASSGSRLRTSAQETQYF
TGTGCCAGCAGCGGTTCAAGACTCCGGACTAGCGCCCAAGAGACCCAGTACTTC
>15|NA|TRBJ2-7|TRBV4-1|few
CASSPERLSSYEQYF
TGCGCCAGCAGCCCCGAGCGGTTGAGCTCCTACGAGCAGTACTTC
>15|NA|TRBJ1-5|TRBV15|few
CATSRDGQLYQPQHF
TGTGCCACCAGCAGAGATGGGCAGCTGTATCAGCCCCAGCATTTT
>13|TRBD1|TRBJ1-2|TRBV6-6|NA
CASSPGQYYGYTF
TGTGCCAGCAGCCCGGGACAGTACTATGGCTACACCTTC
>15|NA|TRBJ2-5|TRBV19|few
CASSIKRGGRETQYF
TGTGCCAGTAGTATTAAGAGGGGAGGACGGGAGACCCAGTACTTC
>9|NA|TRBJ1-2|TRBV21-1|few
CASSIGEAF
TGTGCCAGCAGCATTGGTGAGGCCTTC
>13|NA|TRBJ2-5|TRBV7-2|few
CASSRLVQETQYF
TGTGCCAGCAGTCGACTAGTCCAAGAGACCCAGTACTTC
>16|NA|TRBJ1-1|TRBV9|few
CASSVVKGKSGTEAFF
TGTGCCAGCAGCGTAGTCAAGGGGAAGAGTGGCACTGAAGCTTTCTTT
>15|TRBD2|TRBJ2-3|TRBV14|NA
CASSQLAGVGDTQYF
TGTGCCAGCAGCCAACTAGCGGGAGTGGGAGATACGCAGTATTTT
>13|NA|TRBJ2-5|TRBV30|few
CAWSPGSQETQYF
TGTGCCTGGAGTCCAGGCTCTCAAGAGACCCAGTACTTC
>14|NA|TRBJ1-1|TRBV5-1|NA
CASSSGTSNTEAFF
TGCGCCAGCAGCTCCGGGACATCGAACACTGAAGCTTTCTTT
>13|NA|TRBJ1-2|TRBV4-3|NA
CASSQERAYGYTF
TGCGCCAGCAGCCAAGAGCGGGCCTATGGCTACACCTTC
>17|TRBD1|TRBJ1-5|TRBV7-9|few
CASSSGRPGQGYQPQHF
TGTGCCAGCAGCTCCGGACGCCCGGGACAGGGATATCAGCCCCAGCATTTT
>16|TRBD2|TRBJ2-1|TRBV14|few
CASSQMGGRARNEQFF
TGTGCCAGCAGCCAAATGGGCGGGAGGGCCAGAAATGAGCAGTTCTTC
>15|NA|TRBJ2-7|TRBV28|NA
CASSLLGLTSYEQYF
TGTGCCAGCAGTTTATTGGGACTGACTTCCTACGAGCAGTACTTC
>16|TRBD2|TRBJ2-7|TRBV5-4|NA
CASSLAFGGSSYEQYF
TGTGCCAGCAGCTTGGCCTTCGGCGGGAGCTCCTACGAGCAGTACTTC
>11|NA|TRBJ1-1|TRBV4-2|NA
CASSQGLRVYF
TGTGCCAGCAGCCAGGGACTGCGGGTGTACTTT
>15|NA|TRBJ2-7|TRBV19|NA
CASSIAQGVSYEQYF
TGTGCCAGTAGTATAGCCCAAGGGGTTTCCTACGAGCAGTACTTC
>14|TRBD2|TRBJ2-3|TRBV2|few
CASSVLAGSDTQYF
TGTGCCAGCAGTGTCCTAGCGGGGTCAGATACGCAGTATTTT
>15|NA|TRBJ2-5|TRBV7-2|few
CASSLVPLYEETQYF
TGTGCCAGCAGCTTAGTTCCACTATACGAAGAGACCCAGTACTTC
>13|TRBD1|TRBJ2-7|TRBV28|few
CASSLADRDEQYF
TGTGCCAGCAGTTTGGCGGACAGGGACGAGCAGTACTTC
>15|NA|TRBJ2-7|TRBV5-1|NA
CASRSLMGDSYEQYF
TGCGCCAGCAGAAGCCTTATGGGCGACTCCTACGAGCAGTACTTC